The 20 T cell receptor beta chains below come from one sample, sequenced in a study of blood T cell repertoires in COVID-19. Clones were sequenced by immunoSEQ multiplex PCR, and TCRdb holds only the in-frame ones, with some missing. This table has 350,000 or so clones, about 88% appearing once. Sequencing was done on a sample of PBMCs or T cells enriched from blood (not recorded which). The receptors were gathered from a woman aged 25 to 39 who had recovered from COVID-19.

The chain carries TRBV18 and TRBJ1-6; TRBD1 matches 8 bases. Unmatched junction bases numbered 20, after V lost 2 bases and J lost 17 bases. Germline V gives CDR1 KGHSH, CDR2 LQKENI. The CDR3 has 17 residues. Here the CDR3 DNA reads TGTGCCAGCTCACCATCCCTCCCCGGGACAGGAGACCTTACGATCCACTTT. It is translated as CASSPSLPGTGDLTIHF.

The chain is built from TRBV5-1 and TRBJ1-4, with TRBD1 as a possible D gene (5 bases). V dropped 0 bases and J dropped 8 bases, with 8 bases sitting between them. Germline V gene data show CDR1 as SGHRS and CDR2 as YFSETQ. CDR3 length: 13 residues. The CDR3 sequence: CASSLGQGEKLFF. The CDR3 region has the DNA TGCGCCAGCAGCTTGGGCCAGGGCGAAAAACTGTTTTTT.

The chain is built from TRBV5-4 and TRBJ1-5, with 7 bases matching TRBD1. The CDR3 is 15 residues long. Germline V gene data show CDR1 as SGHNT and CDR2 as YYREEE (reference sequence). J lost 4 bases, V lost 2 bases, and 6 bases had no gene match. The CDR3 sequence: CASSLTGVGNQPQHF. The CDR3 nucleotides are TGTGCCAGCAGCTTAACAGGGGTCGGGAATCAGCCCCAGCATTTT.

A note on this clone: Other DNA sequences within the sample encode an identical CDR3. This chain uses TRBV24-1 with TRBJ2-7; D is unclear. Trimming took 3 bases from V and 3 from J, leaving 2 bases between them. The germline V gene encodes CDR1 KGHDR and CDR2 SFDVKD. The CDR3 runs 11 residues. The CDR3 is CATSDRYEQYF. DNA for the CDR3: TGTGCCACCAGTGATCGCTACGAGCAGTACTTC.

This chain connects TRBV28 to TRBJ1-5, with D uncertain. The CDR3 covers 11 residues. Trimming removed 4 bases at V and 9 bases at J, with 7 bases between. The germline CDR1 and CDR2 sequences are MDHEN and SYDVKM. The CDR3 region is CASSSPGPQHF. DNA for the CDR3: TGTGCCAGCAGTTCCCCGGGGCCCCAGCATTTT.

The chain recombines TRBV9 with TRBJ1-1; TRBD1 matches at 8 bases. Trimming cost V 4 bases and J 11 bases; bases outside gene matches: 16. This CDR3 is 15 amino acids long. Per germline, CDR1 SGDLS and CDR2 YYNGEE. CDR3 coding DNA: TGTGCCAGCAGCCTCGGACCGGGGCAGGGGGCCTCGGCTTTCTTT. As protein: CASSLGPGQGASAFF.

This sequence joins TRBV7-9 and TRBJ1-4; D call uncertain. CDR1 and CDR2 (germline): SEHNR, FQNEAQ (reference sequence). Trimming took 3 bases from V and 8 from J, leaving 13 bases between them. This CDR3 has 14 amino acids. CDR3 protein: CASSFPGEGEKLFF. In DNA, the CDR3 is TGTGCCAGCAGCTTCCCCGGGGAGGGAGAAAAACTGTTTTTT.

This chain joins TRBV5-1 and TRBJ1-1; D perhaps matches TRBD1 (5 bases). The germline V gene encodes CDR1 SGHRS and CDR2 YFSETQ. The CDR3 is 13 residues long. V was trimmed by 1 base and J by 3 bases, leaving 7 bases between them. Written as DNA, the CDR3 is TGCGCCAGCAGCTTGCGGGGGGACACTGAAGCTTTCTTT. As protein: CASSLRGDTEAFF.

This clone was observed a few times. V gene TRBV19 combines with J gene TRBJ1-5; D unresolved. This CDR3 region has 13 residues. Trimming cost V 7 bases and J 0 bases, with 7 bases left between them. The germline gives CDR1 LNHDA, CDR2 SQIVND (reference sequence). The CDR3 nucleotides are TGTGCCAGTAACTACTATAGCAATCAGCCCCAGCATTTT. Translation: CASNYYSNQPQHF.

This chain joins TRBV10-3 and TRBJ1-1; no clear D. The ends were cut back, 1 base at V and 2 bases at J, with 11 bases in the middle. Germline CDR1 reads ENHRY; CDR2 reads SYGVKD. This CDR3 comprises 15 residues. CDR3: CAISEYDSFNTEAFF. CDR3 nucleotides: TGTGCCATCAGTGAGTACGACTCTTTCAACACTGAAGCTTTCTTT.

The V and J genes are TRBV5-4 and TRBJ2-3, with D possibly matching TRBD1 (7 bases). Looked up from germline, CDR1 is SGHNT and CDR2 is YYREEE (reference sequence). V was clipped by 7 bases and J by 3 bases, with 18 bases between them. The CDR3 is 15 amino acids. The CDR3 coding sequence is TGTGCCAGCGGTTCGCCAGGGGGGATTACAGATACGCAGTATTTT. The encoded protein is CASGSPGGITDTQYF.

The chain carries TRBV7-2 and TRBJ2-7; no clear D gene. CDR3 size: 16 residues. The ends were cut back, 0 bases at V and 1 base at J, with 13 bases in the middle. Germline loops: CDR1 SGHTA, CDR2 FQGNSA. The CDR3 loop reads CASSLAPAKRSYEQYF. For the CDR3, the DNA is TGTGCCAGCAGCTTAGCGCCTGCGAAACGATCCTACGAGCAGTACTTC.

The rearrangement joins TRBV24-1 to TRBJ1-2; D remains ambiguous. CDR1 KGHDR and CDR2 SFDVKD come from the germline V gene. Trimming pared 7 bases from V and 13 bases from J, leaving 15 bases between. CDR3 length: 11 residues. The CDR3 DNA reads as TGTGCCACCAGCAACTCCCGGGAAGTCACCTTC. Its protein product is CATSNSREVTF.

This chain joins TRBV5-1 and TRBJ2-2, with D tentatively TRBD2 (6 bases). Germline V gives CDR1 SGHRS, CDR2 YFSETQ. Trimming removed 3 bases at V and 6 bases at J, with 18 bases between. The CDR3 is made up of 16 amino acids. This CDR3 is CASSSGWGDEPGELFF. The CDR3 nucleotides are TGCGCCAGCAGCTCCGGATGGGGGGATGAGCCCGGGGAGCTGTTTTTT.

This rearrangement joins TRBV19 to TRBJ2-7, with 7 nucleotides matching TRBD1. V trimming: 8 bases; J trimming: 0 bases; junction bases outside the gene matches: 7. The CDR3 runs to 14 residues. From germline, CDR1 is LNHDA and CDR2 SQIVND (reference sequence). In DNA form, the CDR3 reads TGTGCCAGTGCACCGGGACAGTTCTCCTACGAGCAGTACTTC. Encoded protein: CASAPGQFSYEQYF. The full variable domain, in which reference TRBV19 and TRBJ2-7 provide the parts outside the CDR3, is DGGITQSPKYLFRKEGQNVTLSCEQNLNHDAMYWYRQDPGQGLRLIYYSQIVNDFQKGDIAEGYSVSREKKESFPLTVTSAQKNPTAFYLCASAPGQFSYEQYFGPGTRLTVT.

In DNA, the CDR3 is TGTGCCAGCAGCTCGGGACGGACTAGCGAATATGGCTACACCTTC. Translation gives CASSSGRTSEYGYTF. The rearrangement uses TRBV5-6 and TRBJ1-2, with D possibly matching TRBD1 (5 bases). Trimming took off 3 bases at V and 5 bases at J, with 17 bases between the two ends. CDR1 is SGHDT, CDR2 YYEEEE, per germline. This CDR3 has 15 amino acids.

The chain carries TRBV14 and TRBJ2-2; TRBD2 might be the D (6 bases). The V end was cut by 0 bases, the J end by 4 bases, with 9 bases between. There are 15 residues in the CDR3. Germline V gene sequence: CDR1 SGHDN, CDR2 FVKESK. For the CDR3, the DNA is TGTGCCAGCAGCCAAGATTACGGGGGCACCGGGGAGCTGTTTTTT. This sequence encodes CASSQDYGGTGELFF.

The chain is built from TRBV3-1 (or the pseudogene TRBV3-2) and TRBJ2-3; maybe TRBD2 (6 bases). Germline V gene data show CDR1 as LGHDT and CDR2 as YNNKEL (reference sequence). V gave up 4 bases and J gave up 4 bases, with 18 bases separating them. The CDR3 sequence is 16 residues long. CDR3 nucleotides: TGTGCCAGCAGCCCTTGGACGGGGGTCGCGGCAGATACGCAGTATTTT. It yields the protein CASSPWTGVAADTQYF.

The CDR3 nucleotides read TGTGCCAGCAGCCCCTCCGAGACTAGCCCCGGTTCAGAGACCCAGTACTTC. As protein: CASSPSETSPGSETQYF. The chain uses TRBV3-1 (or the pseudogene TRBV3-2) and TRBJ2-5, with TRBD2 identical over 7 bases. Germline-derived CDR1 and CDR2 are LGHDT and YNNKEL (reference sequence). The CDR3 length is 17 residues. The trim removed 4 bases at V and 4 bases at J, leaving 15 bases unmatched.

This clone was seen at least ten times. The chain combines TRBV11-2 with TRBJ1-1; 9 nucleotides agree with TRBD1. The CDR3 has 14 amino acids. The germline gives CDR1 SGHAT, CDR2 FQNNGV. The trim removed 5 bases at V and 5 bases at J, leaving 6 bases unmatched. The CDR3 here is CASSQMTGGTEAFF. CDR3 bases: TGTGCCAGCAGCCAGATGACAGGGGGGACTGAAGCTTTCTTT.